These 30 T cell receptor beta chains originate from one sample sequenced in a study of blood T cell repertoires in COVID-19. TCRdb keeps only in-frame clones here, not all; method: immunoSEQ multiplex PCR. Among about 120,000 clones listed, approximately 87% were seen once. Sequenced sample: peripheral blood. All receptors derive from a man aged 25 to 40 with acute or convalescent COVID-19.

CDR3 loop: CASSAGTGPYGYTF. In nucleotides, the CDR3 is TGTGCCAGCAGCGCTGGGACAGGGCCCTATGGCTACACCTTC. This chain joins TRBV6-5 and TRBJ1-2; 9 positions agree with TRBD1. The CDR3 has 14 residues. The trim removed 6 bases at V and 4 bases at J, leaving 6 bases unmatched. Germline CDR1 reads MNHEY; CDR2 reads SVGAGI.

CDR3 nucleotides: TGTGCCAGCAGCTTATCAGGCCAAATAGCCAAAAACATTCAGTACTTC. Its translation: CASSLSGQIAKNIQYF. The chain employs TRBV13 and TRBJ2-4; no clear D gene. The germline V and J ends were trimmed by 2 bases and 0 bases, with 11 bases remaining between them. CDR3 length: 16 amino acids. From germline, CDR1 is PRHDT and CDR2 FYEKMQ (reference sequence).

This clone was picked up one time. V and J are TRBV11-2 and TRBJ1-1; the D gene is possibly TRBD1 (5 bases). The germline V and J ends were trimmed by 1 base and 0 bases, with 9 bases remaining between them. Germline V gives CDR1 SGHAT, CDR2 FQNNGV. This CDR3 contains 15 residues. CDR3 in amino acids: CASSLVDSMNTEAFF. In DNA form, the CDR3 reads TGTGCCAGCAGCTTAGTTGACAGCATGAACACTGAAGCTTTCTTT.

The chain has TRBV5-4 and TRBJ2-5; 9 bases are shared with TRBD2. This CDR3 is 16 amino acids long. The junction had 6 bases not matched to a gene; V was cut back by 0 bases and J by 3 bases. CDR1 is SGHNT, CDR2 YYREEE, per germline (reference sequence). Written as DNA, the CDR3 is TGTGCCAGCAGCTTGGTTGGGCGGGAGGGAAAAGAGACCCAGTACTTC. Its translation: CASSLVGREGKETQYF.

DNA of the CDR3: TGTGCCAGCAGGCTAGGTCCCCTGGAAGTCACAGATACGCAGTATTTT. It codes for CASRLGPLEVTDTQYF. The chain combines TRBV6-4 with TRBJ2-3; D is ambiguous. CDR3 length equals 16 residues. The V gene lost 6 bases and the J gene lost 2 bases, with 18 bases spanning the gap. CDR1 MRHNA and CDR2 SNTAGT come from the germline V gene.

The chain uses TRBV5-4 and TRBJ2-5; D gene ambiguous. Germline V CDR1 and CDR2: SGHNT, YYREEE (reference sequence). Trimming left V 7 bases short and J 2 bases short, with 9 bases between. The CDR3 is made up of 12 amino acids. CDR3 nucleotide sequence: TGTGCCAGCGGCAGGTGGCAAGAGACCCAGTACTTC. This translates into CASGRWQETQYF.

The genes are TRBV5-1 and TRBJ1-1; 8 bases match TRBD1. This CDR3 spans 15 amino acids. Germline CDR1 SGHRS, CDR2 YFSETQ. Trimming took 0 bases from V and 0 from J; bases not matched to a gene: 1. DNA of the CDR3: TGCGCCAGCAGCTTGGCACAGGGGGTGAACACTGAAGCTTTCTTT. Amino acids: CASSLAQGVNTEAFF. The full variable domain, its missing parts supplied by reference TRBV5-1 and TRBJ1-1, is KAGVTQTPRYLIKTRGQQVTLSCSPISGHRSVSWYQQTPGQGLQFLFEYFSETQRNKGNFPGRFSGRQFSNSRSEMNVSTLELGDSALYLCASSLAQGVNTEAFFGQGTRLTVV.

The chain has TRBV18 and TRBJ2-2, with D unclear. The germline V and J ends were trimmed by 0 bases and 8 bases, with 7 bases remaining between them. Germline lookup yields CDR1 KGHSH and CDR2 LQKENI. The CDR3 totals 13 residues. CDR3: CASSPPPIGELFF. The DNA for the CDR3 is TGTGCCAGCTCACCACCCCCTATTGGGGAGCTGTTTTTT.

The table lists this clone with a count of one. The gene calls are TRBV4-1 and TRBJ1-2, with 7 bases lining up with TRBD1. The CDR3 covers 16 residues. The germline CDR1 and CDR2 sequences are MGHRA and YSYEKL. The junction had 7 bases not matched to a gene; V was cut back by 1 base and J by 2 bases. The CDR3: CASSQVEGAANYGYTF. The CDR3 region has the DNA TGCGCCAGCAGCCAAGTTGAGGGGGCGGCAAACTATGGCTACACCTTC.

V gene TRBV7-3 combines with J gene TRBJ1-1; 8 nucleotides match TRBD1. The germline CDR1 and CDR2 sequences are SGHTA and FQGTGA. V lost 1 base, J lost 0 bases, and 4 bases stayed unmatched. This CDR3 has 16 residues. The DNA of the CDR3 is TGTGCCAGCAGCTTAAGCGGGACAGGCGTGAACACTGAAGCTTTCTTT. Its translation is CASSLSGTGVNTEAFF. The variable domain in full, completed from reference TRBV7-3 and TRBJ1-1, reads GAGVSQTPSNKVTEKGKYVELRCDPISGHTALYWYRQSLGQGPEFLIYFQGTGAADDSGLPNDRFFAVRPEGSVSTLKIQRTERGDSAVYLCASSLSGTGVNTEAFFGQGTRLTVV.

This clone showed up just once. J is TRBJ2-3 and V is TRBV30, with TRBD2 matching 11 bases. There are 18 residues in the CDR3. V dropped 2 bases and J dropped 0; count of bases not matched to a gene: 10. CDR1 is GTSNPN and CDR2 is SVGIG in the germline V gene (reference sequence). The CDR3 nucleotides are TGTGCCTGGAGTAGGGGGACTAGCGGAGGGACTAGCACAGATACGCAGTATTTT. Translated: CAWSRGTSGGTSTDTQYF.

This clone showed up just once. The chain combines TRBV7-9 with TRBJ1-1; 9 bases match TRBD1. The CDR3 has 15 amino acids. The germline CDR1 and CDR2 sequences are SEHNR and FQNEAQ (reference sequence). J was trimmed by 12 bases and V by 5 bases; bases with no gene match: 16. The CDR3 reads CASSGGSGQGNPTFF. CDR3 nucleotides: TGTGCCAGCAGCGGGGGGTCGGGACAGGGCAATCCAACTTTCTTT. The full variable domain, rest sourced from reference TRBV7-9 and TRBJ1-1, is DTGVSQNPRHKITKRGQNVTFRCDPISEHNRLYWYRQTLGQGPEFLTYFQNEAQLEKSRLLSDRFSAERPKGSFSTLEIQRTEQGDSAMYLCASSGGSGQGNPTFFGQGTRLTVV.

This chain joins TRBV13 and TRBJ1-6; the match to TRBD1 covers 7 bases. There are 14 residues in the CDR3. CDR1 and CDR2 from the germline V gene are PRHDT and FYEKMQ (reference sequence). V lost 4 bases to trimming and J lost 9 bases; unmatched junction nucleotides: 6. DNA for the CDR3: TGTGCCAGCAGCTCGGGACAGAGTCGTTCACCCCTCCACTTT. It encodes CASSSGQSRSPLHF. The full variable domain, completed using reference TRBV13 and TRBJ1-6, is AAGVIQSPRHLIKEKRETATLKCYPIPRHDTVYWYQQGPGQDPQFLISFYEKMQSDKGSIPDRFSAQQFSDYHSELNMSSLELGDSALYFCASSSGQSRSPLHFGNGTRLTVT.

The CDR3 DNA is TGCGCCAGCAGCTTGGCCGACGGGACAGGGTATTCTGGAAACACCATATATTTT. Translating it yields CASSLADGTGYSGNTIYF. This chain uses TRBV5-1 with TRBJ1-3, with 9 bases aligning to TRBD1. In germline, CDR1 is SGHRS, CDR2 YFSETQ. The CDR3 has 18 amino acids. J gave up 1 base and V 0 bases, and 8 bases lay outside the gene matches.

The rearrangement links TRBV18 to TRBJ1-1, with unresolved D. The CDR3 extends over 14 amino acids. Germline CDR1 reads KGHSH; CDR2 reads LQKENI. With 3 bases removed from V and 5 bases from J, the gap between germline ends came to 13 bases. CDR3 DNA sequence: TGTGCCAGCTCACCCCCGAGGGCCGGGACTGAAGCTTTCTTT. Amino acid sequence: CASSPPRAGTEAFF.

The sample holds many counts of this clone. The chain employs TRBV6-2 or TRBV6-3 and TRBJ1-5, with a possible D match to TRBD1 (5 bases). Germline lookup yields CDR1 MNHEY and CDR2 SVGEGT. This CDR3 is built from 14 residues. Trimming pared 1 base from V and 5 bases from J, leaving 9 bases between. CDR3 sequence: CASSYFQGYQPQHF. For the CDR3, the DNA is TGTGCCAGCAGTTACTTCCAGGGCTATCAGCCCCAGCATTTT.

The J gene is TRBJ1-2, the V gene TRBV5-6; 10 bases are a match to TRBD1. The CDR3 extends over 17 amino acids. With 0 bases clipped from V and 4 bases from J, the junction kept 9 bases outside the gene matches. Germline assignment: CDR1 SGHDT and CDR2 YYEEEE. The CDR3, as DNA: TGTGCCAGCAGCTTGGCCGGGACAGGGGCCACCTTCTATGGCTACACCTTC. It codes for CASSLAGTGATFYGYTF.

The V and J genes are TRBV28 and TRBJ2-1; TRBD2 agrees at 8 bases. This CDR3 region has 15 residues. Germline CDR1 and CDR2: MDHEN and SYDVKM. V lost 7 bases to trimming and J lost 8 bases; unmatched junction nucleotides: 13. The CDR3 DNA sequence: TGTGCCAGCACCCTCGGGGCTAGCGGGTCCGATGAGCAGTTCTTC. Translation gives CASTLGASGSDEQFF.

This chain links TRBV6-5 with TRBJ2-1; D is possibly TRBD1 (6 bases). Germline-derived CDR1 and CDR2 are MNHEY and SVGAGI. This CDR3 comprises 13 residues. Trimming took 5 bases from V and 5 from J, leaving 10 bases between them. The chain's CDR3 is CASSRRTDNEQFF. In DNA form, the CDR3 reads TGTGCCAGCAGTAGGCGGACAGACAATGAGCAGTTCTTC.

This clone was counted once. This sequence joins TRBV6-6 and TRBJ1-2; D is unclear. The CDR3 sequence is 15 residues long. In germline, CDR1 is MNHNY, CDR2 SVGAGI (reference sequence). Trimming removed 2 bases at V and 7 bases at J, with 17 bases between. The CDR3 is CASSYESQQFAGYTF. The CDR3 nucleotides read TGTGCCAGCAGTTACGAATCTCAACAGTTTGCTGGCTACACCTTC.

This clone appeared a few times. The rearrangement joins TRBV10-3 to TRBJ2-2; TRBD1 aligns across 12 bases. The CDR3 is made up of 18 amino acids. Germline loops: CDR1 ENHRY, CDR2 SYGVKD. V was pared by 1 base and J by 7 bases, with 10 bases of the junction left unmatched. CDR3 protein: CAISELPRDRGHDGELFF. The CDR3 DNA reads TGTGCCATCAGTGAGTTACCCCGGGACAGGGGGCATGACGGGGAGCTGTTTTTT.

This sequence joins TRBV18 and TRBJ1-1, with 7 bases fitting TRBD1. The germline CDR1 and CDR2 sequences are KGHSH and LQKENI. This CDR3 spans 16 amino acids. V was clipped by 1 base and J by 3 bases; unmatched bases: 8. The CDR3 bases are TGTGCCAGCTCACCACGGGTCACGGGGACAGACACTGAAGCTTTCTTT. This codes for CASSPRVTGTDTEAFF.

V is TRBV6-5 and J is TRBJ2-3; 10 nucleotides match TRBD2. V dropped 6 bases and J dropped 9; count of bases not matched to a gene: 9. Germline-derived CDR1 and CDR2 are MNHEY and SVGAGI. This CDR3 contains 14 residues. The CDR3 DNA reads as TGTGCCAGCAGGCTAGCGGGGGCTCCTGGGACGCAGTATTTT. The encoded protein is CASRLAGAPGTQYF.

The chain carries TRBV12-3 or TRBV12-4 and TRBJ2-1, with D uncertain. V gave up 3 bases and J gave up 6 bases, with 9 bases separating them. There are 13 residues in the CDR3. CDR3 loop: CASSFAATNEQFF. The CDR3 nucleotides are TGTGCCAGCAGTTTCGCGGCGACCAATGAGCAGTTCTTC.

V gene TRBV6-2 or TRBV6-3 combines with J gene TRBJ2-1, with D perhaps matching TRBD1 (5 bases). With 4 bases removed from V and 5 bases from J, the gap between germline ends came to 15 bases. The germline gives CDR1 MNHEY, CDR2 SVGEGT. CDR3 length equals 15 residues. CDR3 bases: TGTGCCAGCAGTTTGGGGCTAGAAATAAACAATGAGCAGTTCTTC. This encodes CASSLGLEINNEQFF.

The chain links TRBV5-1 to TRBJ1-5; the D gene is possibly TRBD1 (5 bases). Trimming cost V 2 bases and J 4 bases, with 10 bases left between them. CDR3 length: 14 residues. The germline gives CDR1 SGHRS, CDR2 YFSETQ. CDR3 residues: CASSLDRDNQPQHF. The CDR3 bases are TGCGCCAGCAGCTTAGACAGAGATAATCAGCCCCAGCATTTT.

This chain joins TRBV5-1 and TRBJ2-1; D might be TRBD1 (5 bases). This CDR3 has 14 amino acids. Germline values: CDR1 SGHRS, CDR2 YFSETQ. V shed 3 bases and J shed 7 bases, with 14 bases lying between them. CDR3 sequence (DNA): TGCGCCAGCAGCTGGTCCGGACAAAGGAATGAGCAGTTCTTC. Translating gives CASSWSGQRNEQFF.

This clone was recorded a few times. The V gene is TRBV27, the J gene TRBJ1-6; 9 bases map to TRBD1. The CDR3 sequence is 13 residues long. V dropped 6 bases and J dropped 8; count of bases not matched to a gene: 2. In germline, CDR1 is MNHEY, CDR2 SMNVEV (reference sequence). The CDR3 sequence: CASRQGAHSPLHF. CDR3 nucleotides: TGTGCCAGCAGACAGGGGGCTCATTCACCCCTCCACTTT.

This chain connects TRBV7-6 to TRBJ1-6, with 8 bases matching TRBD1. The CDR3 runs to 16 residues. V lost 1 base, J lost 15 bases, and 14 bases stayed unmatched. CDR1 is SGHVS and CDR2 is FNYEAQ in the germline V gene. The CDR3 DNA reads TGTGCCAGCAGCTTAGGTTCGGACAGGGCGCCCGAGATCCTCCACTTT. This encodes CASSLGSDRAPEILHF.

The chain combines TRBV9 with TRBJ2-7; a possible D gene is TRBD2 (7 bases). Trimming took off 0 bases at V and 2 bases at J, with 12 bases between the two ends. Germline CDR1 and CDR2: SGDLS and YYNGEE. This CDR3 is built from 15 residues. The CDR3 spells CASSVGGGPAYEQYF. The DNA for the CDR3 is TGTGCCAGCAGCGTAGGGGGGGGCCCCGCCTACGAGCAGTACTTC.